The entry below describes one TCR beta chain. The antigen remains undetermined. Donors came from a validation cohort of fewer than 150 subjects, distinct from the first 666-subject cohort. Germline V gene data show CDR1 as SGHTA and CDR2 as FQGNSA. This CDR3 spans 15 amino acids. V lost 5 bases, J lost 7 bases, and 11 bases stayed unmatched. The source of the sample is a study of cytomegalovirus exposure and HLA in healthy donors. General study findings and limits: Cytomegalovirus association was listed for approximately 160 TCR beta chains. Most TCR sequences were uncommon, yet certain public TCRs appeared in many donors. The classifier, whose performance was assessed in both the original and validation cohorts, reportedly diagnosed cytomegalovirus status with high specificity and sensitivity.

The data were produced by immunoSEQ multiplex PCR, yet TCRdb's version contains in-frame clones alone and is incomplete. The table records 250,000 to 400,000 clones, 70% to 90% of them present only once. Sequenced input: PBMCs. The receptor comes from a young man in good health and CMV-seronegative. This chain joins TRBV7-2 and TRBJ2-5, with 9 bases identical to TRBD1. The CDR3 nucleotides read TGTGCCAGCAGCCCTAAACGGGACAGGGCTGGGACCCAGTACTTC. It codes for CASSPKRDRAGTQYF.